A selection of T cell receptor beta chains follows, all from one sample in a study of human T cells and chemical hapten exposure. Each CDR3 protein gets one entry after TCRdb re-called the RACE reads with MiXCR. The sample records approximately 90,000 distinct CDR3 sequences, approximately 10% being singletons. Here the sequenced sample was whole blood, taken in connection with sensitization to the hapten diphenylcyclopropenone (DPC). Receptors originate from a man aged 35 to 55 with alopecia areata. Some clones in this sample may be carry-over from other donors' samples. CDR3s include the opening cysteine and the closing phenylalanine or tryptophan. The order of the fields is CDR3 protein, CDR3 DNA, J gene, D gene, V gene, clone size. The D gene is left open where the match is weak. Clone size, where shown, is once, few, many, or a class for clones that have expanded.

CDR3 protein: CASSSGQVWYGYTF
CDR3 DNA: TGTGCCAGTAGTTCGGGACAGGTTTGGTATGGCTACACCTTC
J gene: TRBJ1-2
D gene: TRBD1
V gene: TRBV19
clone size: -

CDR3 protein: CASSIGLRAYNEQFF
CDR3 DNA: TGTGCCAGTAGTATAGGTCTGCGGGCATACAATGAGCAGTTCTTC
J gene: TRBJ2-1
D gene: -
V gene: TRBV19
clone size: -

CDR3 protein: CASSRWYSNQPQHF
CDR3 DNA: TGTGCCAGCAGCCGATGGTATAGCAATCAGCCCCAGCATTTT
J gene: TRBJ1-5
D gene: -
V gene: TRBV27
clone size: many

CDR3 protein: CAINDRGAGSTDTQYF
CDR3 DNA: TGTGCCATCAACGACAGGGGCGCGGGATCCACAGATACGCAGTATTTT
J gene: TRBJ2-3
D gene: TRBD1
V gene: TRBV10-3
clone size: few

CDR3 protein: CASSQSLGSNQPQHF
CDR3 DNA: TGTGCCAGCAGCCAAAGTCTAGGGAGCAATCAGCCCCAGCATTTT
J gene: TRBJ1-5
D gene: -
V gene: TRBV3-1
clone size: many

CDR3 protein: CSASRPVRGAYEQYF
CDR3 DNA: TGCAGTGCTAGTAGGCCCGTGCGGGGGGCCTACGAGCAGTACTTC
J gene: TRBJ2-7
D gene: TRBD2
V gene: TRBV20-1
clone size: many

CDR3 protein: CASSQTRMSELYF
CDR3 DNA: TGTGCCAGCAGCCAGACTCGAATGAGCGAGCTGTACTTC
J gene: TRBJ2-7
D gene: -
V gene: TRBV3-1
clone size: -

CDR3 protein: CASSTGRNTEAFF
CDR3 DNA: TGTGCCAGCTCAACAGGGAGGAACACTGAAGCTTTCTTT
J gene: TRBJ1-1
D gene: -
V gene: TRBV18
clone size: many

CDR3 protein: CASSQDVGVNYGYTF
CDR3 DNA: TGCGCCAGCAGCCAAGATGTTGGGGTTAACTATGGCTACACCTTC
J gene: TRBJ1-2
D gene: -
V gene: TRBV4-3
clone size: -

CDR3 protein: CASSYSAGGYEQYF
CDR3 DNA: TGTGCCAGCAGTTACTCAGCAGGGGGTTACGAGCAGTACTTC
J gene: TRBJ2-7
D gene: TRBD1
V gene: TRBV6-6
clone size: -

CDR3 protein: CASREDRGDQPQHF
CDR3 DNA: TGTGCCAGCAGGGAAGACAGGGGCGATCAGCCCCAGCATTTT
J gene: TRBJ1-5
D gene: TRBD1
V gene: TRBV12-3/TRBV12-4
clone size: many

CDR3 protein: CASRSRGGKGDTQYF
CDR3 DNA: TGTGCCAGCAGAAGCAGAGGGGGCAAGGGGGATACGCAGTATTTT
J gene: TRBJ2-3
D gene: TRBD1
V gene: TRBV6-6
clone size: -

CDR3 protein: CASSVYDRGPSTDTQYF
CDR3 DNA: TGTGCCAGCAGCGTATACGACAGGGGGCCTAGCACAGATACGCAGTATTTT
J gene: TRBJ2-3
D gene: TRBD1
V gene: TRBV9
clone size: few

CDR3 protein: CASSENRGLFYEQYF
CDR3 DNA: TGTGCCAGCAGTGAAAACAGGGGGCTGTTCTACGAGCAGTACTTC
J gene: TRBJ2-7
D gene: TRBD1
V gene: TRBV28
clone size: many

CDR3 protein: CASSLTANNSPLHF
CDR3 DNA: TGTGCCAGCAGTTTGACAGCAAATAATTCACCCCTCCACTTT
J gene: TRBJ1-6
D gene: -
V gene: TRBV28
clone size: few

CDR3 protein: CASSPNRDSEKLFF
CDR3 DNA: TGTGCCAGTAGTCCAAACCGGGACAGTGAAAAACTGTTTTTT
J gene: TRBJ1-4
D gene: TRBD1
V gene: TRBV19
clone size: few

CDR3 protein: CASSWQGDQPQHF
CDR3 DNA: TGTGCCAGCAGTTGGCAGGGGGATCAGCCCCAGCATTTT
J gene: TRBJ1-5
D gene: TRBD1
V gene: TRBV7-9
clone size: -

CDR3 protein: CASSPRYEQYF
CDR3 DNA: TGTGCCAGCAGCCCGAGGTACGAGCAGTACTTC
J gene: TRBJ2-7
D gene: -
V gene: TRBV7-9
clone size: many

CDR3 protein: CASSYMDSGGPQHF
CDR3 DNA: TGTGCCAGCAGTTATATGGACTCCGGCGGGCCCCAGCATTTT
J gene: TRBJ1-5
D gene: -
V gene: TRBV12-3/TRBV12-4
clone size: -

CDR3 protein: CASSPAGWRLETQYF
CDR3 DNA: TGTGCCAGCAGTCCCGCAGGGTGGAGGTTAGAGACCCAGTACTTC
J gene: TRBJ2-5
D gene: -
V gene: TRBV6-2/TRBV6-3
clone size: -

CDR3 protein: CASRTGSGNTIYF
CDR3 DNA: TGTGCCAGCAGGACAGGATCTGGAAACACCATATATTTT
J gene: TRBJ1-3
D gene: -
V gene: TRBV7-9
clone size: many

CDR3 protein: CASSFKHSPDGRSGELFF
CDR3 DNA: TGTGCCAGCAGCTTCAAGCACTCACCTGACGGGCGGTCCGGGGAGCTGTTTTTT
J gene: TRBJ2-2
D gene: -
V gene: TRBV7-9
clone size: few

CDR3 protein: CASSLADHSGNTIYF
CDR3 DNA: TGTGCCAGCAGTTTAGCTGATCATTCTGGAAACACCATATATTTT
J gene: TRBJ1-3
D gene: -
V gene: TRBV12-3/TRBV12-4
clone size: many

CDR3 protein: CASKAGTDTQYF
CDR3 DNA: TGTGCCAGCAAGGCTGGCACAGATACGCAGTATTTT
J gene: TRBJ2-3
D gene: -
V gene: TRBV6-5
clone size: -

CDR3 protein: CASTGDGTDTQYF
CDR3 DNA: TGCGCCAGCACGGGAGACGGGACAGATACGCAGTATTTT
J gene: TRBJ2-3
D gene: -
V gene: TRBV5-1
clone size: few

CDR3 protein: CSVVRQGVAEQYF
CDR3 DNA: TGCAGCGTTGTAAGACAGGGGGTTGCCGAGCAGTACTTC
J gene: TRBJ2-7
D gene: TRBD1
V gene: TRBV29-1
clone size: -

CDR3 protein: CASSLGTDSYNEQFF
CDR3 DNA: TGTGCCAGCAGCCTGGGGACAGACAGCTACAATGAGCAGTTCTTC
J gene: TRBJ2-1
D gene: TRBD1
V gene: TRBV11-2
clone size: few

CDR3 protein: CASSLAGSGTEAFF
CDR3 DNA: TGCGCCAGCAGCTTGGCCGGGTCAGGAACTGAAGCTTTCTTT
J gene: TRBJ1-1
D gene: -
V gene: TRBV5-1
clone size: many

CDR3 protein: CASTTEGSWSNEQFF
CDR3 DNA: TGTGCCAGCACAACCGAAGGGAGTTGGAGCAATGAGCAGTTCTTC
J gene: TRBJ2-1
D gene: -
V gene: TRBV7-2
clone size: many

CDR3 protein: CASCGRAGGCEQFF
CDR3 DNA: TGTGCCAGCTGCGGACGGGCGGGAGGGTGTGAGCAGTTCTTC
J gene: TRBJ2-1
D gene: TRBD2
V gene: TRBV25-1
clone size: few

CDR3 protein: CASSLSSSGTNIQYF
CDR3 DNA: TGTGCCAGCAGCCTATCTTCTAGCGGGACGAACATTCAGTACTTC
J gene: TRBJ2-4
D gene: TRBD2
V gene: TRBV12-3/TRBV12-4
clone size: -

CDR3 protein: CASSYAAGLGYTF
CDR3 DNA: TGTGCCAGCAGTTACGCCGCAGGTCTTGGCTACACCTTC
J gene: TRBJ1-2
D gene: -
V gene: TRBV6-5
clone size: many

CDR3 protein: CASSHGQGAYEQYF
CDR3 DNA: TGCGCCAGCAGCCACGGACAGGGGGCTTACGAGCAGTACTTC
J gene: TRBJ2-7
D gene: TRBD1
V gene: TRBV5-1
clone size: -

CDR3 protein: CASGLAGITDTQYF
CDR3 DNA: TGTGCCAGTGGCCTAGCGGGAATCACAGATACGCAGTATTTT
J gene: TRBJ2-3
D gene: TRBD2
V gene: TRBV2
clone size: -

CDR3 protein: CASSNTPGQGNEKLFF
CDR3 DNA: TGCGCCAGCAGCAACACTCCGGGACAGGGGAATGAAAAACTGTTTTTT
J gene: TRBJ1-4
D gene: TRBD1
V gene: TRBV5-1
clone size: few

CDR3 protein: CASSFASGGAYEQYF
CDR3 DNA: TGTGCCAGCAGTTTCGCTAGCGGGGGAGCCTACGAGCAGTACTTC
J gene: TRBJ2-7
D gene: TRBD2
V gene: TRBV12-3/TRBV12-4
clone size: -

CDR3 protein: CATSGAGAIDTQYF
CDR3 DNA: TGTGCCACCAGCGGAGCGGGAGCCATAGATACGCAGTATTTT
J gene: TRBJ2-3
D gene: TRBD2
V gene: TRBV15
clone size: -

CDR3 protein: CSARDRQGGETQYF
CDR3 DNA: TGCAGTGCTAGAGATAGACAGGGCGGGGAGACCCAGTACTTC
J gene: TRBJ2-5
D gene: TRBD1
V gene: TRBV20-1
clone size: few

CDR3 protein: CASSQDSGLTPIYF
CDR3 DNA: TGCGCCAGCAGCCAAGATTCGGGACTAACCCCCATATATTTT
J gene: TRBJ1-3
D gene: -
V gene: TRBV4-3
clone size: few

CDR3 protein: CASSRQAGMTYNEQFF
CDR3 DNA: TGTGCCAGCAGCCGACAAGCGGGAATGACCTACAATGAGCAGTTCTTC
J gene: TRBJ2-1
D gene: TRBD2
V gene: TRBV3-1
clone size: few

CDR3 protein: CASSLPPGLSGANVLTF
CDR3 DNA: TGTGCCAGCAGCTTGCCCCCGGGACTCTCTGGGGCCAACGTCCTGACTTTC
J gene: TRBJ2-6
D gene: -
V gene: TRBV5-4
clone size: once

CDR3 protein: CASSRPAGVNSPLHF
CDR3 DNA: TGTGCCAGCAGCCGACCGGCAGGGGTAAATTCACCCCTCCACTTT
J gene: TRBJ1-6
D gene: -
V gene: TRBV3-1
clone size: few

CDR3 protein: CASRPEGVSSYEQYF
CDR3 DNA: TGTGCCAGCAGACCAGAGGGGGTCAGCTCCTACGAGCAGTACTTC
J gene: TRBJ2-7
D gene: -
V gene: TRBV12-3/TRBV12-4
clone size: -